Each of the 2 T cell receptor beta chains below was sequenced from the same sample in a study of blood T cell repertoires in COVID-19. Method: immunoSEQ multiplex PCR; TCRdb's copy keeps in-frame clones and lacks some. The table shows about 58,000 clones, with roughly 83% occurring only once. The sample taken for sequencing was peripheral blood. These receptors were collected from a man aged 50-60 years with COVID-19, enrolled during active disease.

The chain uses TRBV19 and TRBJ2-3; 10 bases line up with TRBD2. The CDR3 has 15 residues. Germline V gives CDR1 LNHDA, CDR2 SQIVND (reference sequence). Germline trimming cut 5 bases from V and 10 bases from J; bases unmatched to any gene: 12. CDR3 protein: CASSAPSGRRNPQYF. DNA of the CDR3: TGTGCCAGTAGTGCTCCTAGCGGGAGAAGGAACCCGCAGTATTTT.

The chain carries TRBV3-1 (or the pseudogene TRBV3-2) and TRBJ1-1; D is perhaps TRBD1 (5 bases). The germline V and J ends were trimmed by 7 bases and 1 base, with 13 bases remaining between them. The CDR3 covers 14 residues. In germline, CDR1 is LGHDT, CDR2 YNNKEL (reference sequence). The CDR3 coding sequence is TGTGCCAGCAACGCGAAGGGGCGGAACACTGAAGCTTTCTTT. Amino acids: CASNAKGRNTEAFF.